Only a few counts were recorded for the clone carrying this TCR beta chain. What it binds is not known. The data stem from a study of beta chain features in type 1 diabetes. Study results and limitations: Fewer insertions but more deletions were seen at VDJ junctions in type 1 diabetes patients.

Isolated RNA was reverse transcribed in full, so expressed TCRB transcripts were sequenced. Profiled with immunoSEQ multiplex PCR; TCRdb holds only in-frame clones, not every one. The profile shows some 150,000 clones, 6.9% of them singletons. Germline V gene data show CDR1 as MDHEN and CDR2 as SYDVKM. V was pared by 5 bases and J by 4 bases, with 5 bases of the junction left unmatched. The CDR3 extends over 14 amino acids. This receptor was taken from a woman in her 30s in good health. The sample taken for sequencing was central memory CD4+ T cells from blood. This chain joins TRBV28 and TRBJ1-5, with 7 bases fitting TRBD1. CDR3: CASSIEQGNQPQHF. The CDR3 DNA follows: TGTGCCAGCAGTATCGAACAGGGGAATCAGCCCCAGCATTTT.